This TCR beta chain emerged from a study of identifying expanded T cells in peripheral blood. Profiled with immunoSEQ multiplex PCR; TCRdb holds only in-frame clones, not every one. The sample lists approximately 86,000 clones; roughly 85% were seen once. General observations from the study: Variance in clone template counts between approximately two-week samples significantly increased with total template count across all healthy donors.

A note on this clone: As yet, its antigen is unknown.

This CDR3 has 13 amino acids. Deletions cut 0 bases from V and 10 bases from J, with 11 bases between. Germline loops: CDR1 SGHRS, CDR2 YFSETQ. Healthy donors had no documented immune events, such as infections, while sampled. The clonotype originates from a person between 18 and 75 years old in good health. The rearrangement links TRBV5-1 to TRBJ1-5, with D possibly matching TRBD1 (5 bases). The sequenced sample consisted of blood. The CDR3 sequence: CASSLGGDGPQHF. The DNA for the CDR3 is TGCGCCAGCAGCTTGGGGGGGGACGGACCCCAGCATTTT.